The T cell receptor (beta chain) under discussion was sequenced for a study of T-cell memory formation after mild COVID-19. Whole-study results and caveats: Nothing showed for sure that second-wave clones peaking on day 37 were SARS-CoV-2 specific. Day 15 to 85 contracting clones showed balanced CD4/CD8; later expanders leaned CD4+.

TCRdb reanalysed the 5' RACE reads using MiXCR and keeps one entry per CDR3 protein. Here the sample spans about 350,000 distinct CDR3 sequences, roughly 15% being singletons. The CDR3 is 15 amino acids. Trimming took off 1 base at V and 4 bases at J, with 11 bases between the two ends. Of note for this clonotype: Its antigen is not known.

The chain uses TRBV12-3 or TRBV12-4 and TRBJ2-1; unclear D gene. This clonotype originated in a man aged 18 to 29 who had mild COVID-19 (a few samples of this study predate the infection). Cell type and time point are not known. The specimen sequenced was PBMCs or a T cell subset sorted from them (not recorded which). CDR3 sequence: CASSLDRGVYNEQFF. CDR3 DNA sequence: TGTGCCAGCAGTTTAGATAGAGGAGTTTACAATGAGCAGTTCTTC.